This T cell receptor (beta chain) was documented in a study of blood T cell repertoires in COVID-19. Study summary: COVID-19 samples, acute and convalescent, were from the United States, Italy and Spain. Sources were T cells, B-cell-depleted T cells, or PBMCs; the material itself was cDNA or gDNA.

V lost 0 bases and J 0 bases, leaving 9 bases between the germline ends. CDR1 and CDR2 (germline): MNHNS, SASEGT. The CDR3 sequence is 16 residues long. Authors' analysis steps: Amplification of reference gene primers provided the estimated nucleated cell counts. Repertoires were generated with immunoSEQ multiplex PCR, while TCRdb's copy carries only in-frame clones and drops some. D and trimming come from the DNA, and the V and J calls and clone size come from that table. The sample contains roughly 35,000 clones, roughly 92% of which appear only once. This sequence was found in a human donor in a cohort sampled during active COVID-19. The source material was peripheral blood. The chain recombines TRBV6-1 with TRBJ1-3, with no clear D. In DNA, the CDR3 is TGTGCCAGCAGTGAAGCGCCGTGGGCCTCTGGAAACACCATATATTTT. Its protein product is CASSEAPWASGNTIYF.